The TCR beta chain under discussion was sequenced for a study of blood T cell repertoires in COVID-19. For the study at large: COVID-19 samples, acute and convalescent, were from the United States, Italy and Spain.

Participants had their cohort set by participant-reported clinical history. Cohort 3 recovered donors had two negative PCRs, clearance, or symptom resolution. The method was immunoSEQ multiplex PCR; TCRdb's version includes in-frame clones alone and lacks a portion of them. The profile covers 350,000 to 450,000 clones, with roughly four fifths appearing a single time and about 5.4% taken by the ten largest. The CDR3 is made up of 15 amino acids. Germline V gene sequence: CDR1 DFQATT, CDR2 SNEGSKA (reference sequence). V lost 3 bases to trimming and J lost 0 bases; unmatched junction nucleotides: 6. The chain carries TRBV20-1 and TRBJ2-3; 7 bases line up with TRBD1. Sequencing was done on a sample of PBMCs or T cells enriched from blood (not recorded which). This TCR came from a woman aged 50 to 65 who had recovered from COVID-19. In nucleotides, the CDR3 is TGCAGTGCTAGTCCGGGACAGCTAAGCACAGATACGCAGTATTTT. Translation: CSASPGQLSTDTQYF.